This T cell receptor (beta chain) was sequenced in a study of shared clonotypes between healthy human individuals (TCRdb year 2020). With regard to the full study: The cohort comprised a couple of women and a few men aged 18 to 49 years. Each donor's leukapheresis produced roughly between roughly 0.94 and 9.5 billion PBMCs. Different laboratories and diverse techniques were used to prepare libraries and sequence TCR repertoires, to increase sequencing depth and limit assay-specific biases. The study deeply sequenced blood TCR repertoires of about 5 healthy adults to estimate repertoire size and the extent of clonotype sharing between individuals.

The germline ends are 10 bases apart after V is trimmed by 2 bases and J by 1 base. CDR1 and CDR2 are read off the germline V gene as SGHAT and FQNNGV. The CDR3, from cysteine to phenylalanine, totals 15 residues. Of the read, only the CDR3 DNA is kept; its 45 bases are in frame from base 1. The study at large found these results: Based on pairwise subsampling, the degree of clonotype sharing among donors was expected to be affected by sequencing depth. Because the study included a small number of donors, the genetic and exposure-history diversity represented was limited. Only blood was sampled, and tissue TCR repertoires likely differ from those in blood.

Donors were healthy HIV-negative adults with no recently reported acute infections or vaccinations. Every donor was a Caucasian adult living in Nashville, Tennessee, USA. In the unsorted samples, 85 million to 100 million PBMCs were counted, and genomic DNA was extracted using the QIAamp DNA Blood Mini kit. Blood was obtained by leukapheresis, after which PBMCs were separated by Ficoll-Histopaque density gradient centrifugation and cryopreserved in liquid nitrogen vapor phase. TCR CDR3 regions were amplified from genomic DNA by multiplex PCR using the deep immunoSEQ assay. For each cell subset, the extracted genomic DNA was distributed evenly across all wells of several immunoSEQ 96-well plates, and each plate served as one replicate. Each replicate PCR for unsorted PBMC received about 310 ng genomic DNA, equal to tens of thousands of T cell genomes. Genomic DNA from unsorted PBMC was sequenced over ten immunoSEQ deep assay plates. Purified libraries were quantified with a Qubit 3.0 fluorometer, sized on a Bioanalyzer 2100, and re-quantified with the KAPA Library Quantification kit. A separate single-read 150-cycle Illumina NextSeq 550 flow cell was used to sequence each immunoSEQ 96-well plate. As for how the authors treated the data: Because the immunoSEQ output included only junctional sequences and no quality scores, the filtering could not be the same as the filtering used for full-length reads. To assign V/J genes and CDR3, sequences were annotated using PyIR, a Python wrapper for IgBLAST v1.9, with IMGT germline references. Any read was removed if the V/J assignment was weak (E-value above 1e-6), the CDR3 was missing, or the read contained stop codons, out-of-frame junctions, or ambiguous translated residues. V3J clonotypes were defined by identical inferred V gene, J gene, and CDR3 amino acid sequence. To compute the percentage overlap between repertoires, the number of shared unique clonotypes was divided by the size of the smaller repertoire. Repertoire richness was assessed with RTK rarefaction, the Chao1 estimator, and Recon v2.1 estimates of unobserved clonotypes. This immuneACCESS table, as held by TCRdb, lists in-frame sequences with V and J called but not all clones. Of the missing ones, under half trace to an unresolved V gene in checked studies; the others have no known cause. The DNA gave D and trimming, while V, J and clone size come from that table. The sample data list about 460,000 clones, and 75% to 80% of these were observed just once. The ten biggest clones cover about 11% of the sample.

As to this clone: Its antigen remains undetermined. Nothing much larger sits one base from this clone, and base qualities are not available.

The chain is made from TRBV11-2 and TRBJ2-3, with no D gene named confidently. The TCR originated in a woman aged 40 to 50 in good health. Some clones in this sample may be carry-over from other donors' samples. The material sequenced was PBMCs. The nucleotides are TGTGCCAGCAGCTTAACCGCCACTGGCACAGATACGCAGTATTTT. It specifies CASSLTATGTDTQYF.